The 28 T cell receptor beta chains listed next were all sequenced from one sample in a study of blood T cell repertoires in COVID-19. Only in-frame clones appear in the TCRdb table, and some are missing; sequencing was by immunoSEQ multiplex PCR. This sample yields approximately 210,000 clones, of which around four fifths are seen a single time; under 3% belongs to the top ten. The sequencing sample was made of peripheral blood. The receptors stem from a woman in her seventies with active or convalescent COVID-19.

The rearrangement uses TRBV3-1 (or the pseudogene TRBV3-2) and TRBJ2-3; no clear D gene. V lost 7 bases and J lost 4, with 9 bases in between. The CDR3 length is 12 residues. Germline loops: CDR1 LGHDT, CDR2 YNNKEL (reference sequence). CDR3 in amino acids: CASTNRADTQYF. The CDR3 region has the DNA TGTGCCAGCACTAACCGGGCAGATACGCAGTATTTT.

J is TRBJ1-4 and V is TRBV7-9; 8 positions match TRBD1. The V and J ends lost 5 bases and 11 bases, in that order; junction bases with no gene match: 16. The V gene's germline CDR1 is SEHNR and CDR2 FQNEAQ (reference sequence). CDR3 length equals 16 residues. The CDR3 loop reads CASSPGAGTGHVKLFF. The CDR3 coding sequence is TGTGCCAGCAGCCCGGGGGCCGGGACAGGCCATGTTAAACTGTTTTTT. Complete variable domain (other parts from reference TRBV7-9 and TRBJ1-4): DTGVSQNPRHKITKRGQNVTFRCDPISEHNRLYWYRQTLGQGPEFLTYFQNEAQLEKSRLLSDRFSAERPKGSFSTLEIQRTEQGDSAMYLCASSPGAGTGHVKLFFGSGTQLSVL.

The gene calls are TRBV12-3 or TRBV12-4 and TRBJ2-1; the D gene is possibly TRBD2 (5 bases). The CDR3 contains 12 residues. With 8 bases removed from V and 10 bases from J, the gap between germline ends came to 15 bases. CDR3 protein: CASLLYTGEQFF. The CDR3 region has the DNA TGTGCCAGCCTTCTCTACACGGGAGAGCAGTTCTTC.

This clone occurred once. The V and J genes are TRBV12-5 and TRBJ2-7; D gene uncertain. The germline gives CDR1 LGHNT, CDR2 FRNRAP. V was trimmed by 5 bases and J by 3 bases, leaving 11 bases between them. This CDR3 comprises 13 residues. The CDR3 here is CASGRLGVYEQYF. CDR3 in DNA: TGTGCTAGTGGTCGTTTAGGAGTCTACGAGCAGTACTTC.

The J gene is TRBJ1-1, the V gene TRBV6-2 or TRBV6-3; the D gene is possibly TRBD1 (5 bases). The germline V gene has CDR1 MNHEY and CDR2 SVGEGT. The CDR3 totals 13 residues. V was cut by 1 base and J by 6 bases, with 9 bases left in between. The DNA of the CDR3 is TGTGCCAGCAGTTACTTCAGGGAGGCTGAAGCTTTCTTT. This gives the protein CASSYFREAEAFF.

J is TRBJ2-2 and V is TRBV7-8; maybe TRBD2 (6 bases). The V gene's germline CDR1 is SGHVS and CDR2 FQNEAQ. The CDR3 runs 15 residues. The V end lost 2 bases, the J end lost 4 bases, and 11 bases lay between the germline ends. The CDR3 here is CASSLTGDGTGELFF. The CDR3 DNA reads as TGTGCCAGCAGCTTAACGGGGGATGGCACCGGGGAGCTGTTTTTT.

This clone was found many times. The V call is TRBV30, the J call TRBJ1-1; D is possibly TRBD1 (5 bases). CDR3 length: 14 amino acids. Germline CDR1 reads GTSNPN; CDR2 reads SVGIG (reference sequence). The V end was cut by 3 bases, the J end by 4 bases, with 15 bases between. The chain's CDR3 is CAWRWGGEGTEAFF. CDR3 sequence (DNA): TGTGCCTGGAGGTGGGGGGGAGAGGGCACTGAAGCTTTCTTT.

In its sample, this clone was seen a few times. The chain joins TRBV6-1 to TRBJ1-2, with TRBD1 matching over 7 bases. Losses at the gene ends were 3 bases for V and 2 bases for J; bases not matched to a gene: 6. The CDR3 is 15 amino acids. Germline V gene sequence: CDR1 MNHNS, CDR2 SASEGT. The CDR3 protein is CASSDQPGQNYGYTF. CDR3 nucleotide sequence: TGTGCCAGCAGTGACCAACCGGGACAGAACTATGGCTACACCTTC.

This chain connects TRBV4-3 to TRBJ1-1; D perhaps matches TRBD1 (5 bases). This CDR3 contains 13 residues. Between the trimmed V and J ends, which lost 0 bases and 11 bases, there was a span of 13 bases. The V gene's germline CDR1 is LGHNA and CDR2 YSLEER. The DNA for the CDR3 is TGCGCCAGCAGCCAAGATACTGGGGCGACGGCTTTCTTT. It codes for CASSQDTGATAFF.

The genes are TRBV18 and TRBJ1-1; 7 bases fit TRBD1. Unmatched junction bases numbered 6, after V lost 3 bases and J lost 8 bases. The germline V gene has CDR1 KGHSH and CDR2 LQKENI. The CDR3 runs to 13 residues. The CDR3 DNA follows: TGTGCCAGCTCACCTTCCCCGGACAGGGAAGCTTTCTTT. Its protein is CASSPSPDREAFF.

This chain uses TRBV5-1 with TRBJ1-1; no definite D call. The V end lost 7 bases, the J end lost 1 base, and 11 bases lay between the germline ends. This CDR3 is 13 amino acids long. Germline V CDR1 and CDR2: SGHRS, YFSETQ. CDR3 loop: CASSQAWNTEAFF. In DNA form, the CDR3 reads TGCGCCAGCTCCCAGGCCTGGAACACTGAAGCTTTCTTT.

The chain combines TRBV30 with TRBJ2-7; 7 bases align to TRBD2. This CDR3 is built from 13 residues. Germline lookup yields CDR1 GTSNPN and CDR2 SVGIG (reference sequence). Trimming cost V 5 bases and J 2 bases; bases outside gene matches: 6. CDR3 residues: CAWGGLPPYEQYF. The CDR3 nucleotides read TGTGCCTGGGGGGGACTACCTCCCTACGAGCAGTACTTC.

V gene TRBV7-8 combines with J gene TRBJ1-6, with D unresolved. V lost 1 base, J lost 14 bases, and 15 bases lay in between. CDR3 length: 14 residues. Germline CDR1 reads SGHVS; CDR2 reads FQNEAQ. CDR3 sequence reads: CASSLVVGLGALHF. CDR3 nucleotide sequence: TGTGCCAGCAGCTTAGTAGTAGGGTTGGGAGCCCTCCACTTT.

This chain uses TRBV2 with TRBJ2-1; 8 nucleotides align to TRBD1. CDR3 length equals 11 residues. V shed 6 bases and J 10 bases; nucleotides not matched to a gene: 2. The germline CDR1 and CDR2 sequences are SNHLY and FYNNEI. The CDR3 coding sequence is TGTGCCAGCAGGAGGGACAGGGAGCAGTTCTTC. It yields the protein CASRRDREQFF.

This clone came up a few times. The V gene is TRBV7-6, the J gene TRBJ1-6; no clear D. V lost 5 bases and J 7 bases, leaving 6 bases between the germline ends. The CDR3 is 12 residues long. CDR1 is SGHVS and CDR2 is FNYEAQ in the germline V gene. Here the CDR3 DNA reads TGTGCCAGCAGCATGGCAAATTCACCCCTCCACTTT. Protein sequence: CASSMANSPLHF.

The V gene is TRBV2, the J gene TRBJ2-5; TRBD2 is a possible D gene (6 bases). The germline gives CDR1 SNHLY, CDR2 FYNNEI. This CDR3 contains 14 residues. Trimming took 9 bases from V and 3 from J, leaving 17 bases between them. In DNA, the CDR3 is TGTGCCAGTACCGGTGGAGGGAAAAAAGAGACCCAGTACTTC. Amino acids: CASTGGGKKETQYF.

The V and J genes are TRBV18 and TRBJ1-1; 8 nucleotides agree with TRBD1. The CDR3 covers 14 residues. Germline V gene data show CDR1 as KGHSH and CDR2 as LQKENI. V lost 5 bases and J lost 0; bases outside the gene matches: 2. The CDR3 coding sequence is TGTGCCAGCTCAGCGGGACAGGTGAACACTGAAGCTTTCTTT. Translation gives CASSAGQVNTEAFF.

This clone was recorded only once. The chain joins TRBV9 to TRBJ2-2; the match to TRBD2 covers 7 bases. This CDR3 contains 12 residues. The trim removed 5 bases at V and 6 bases at J, leaving 1 base unmatched. The germline V gene has CDR1 SGDLS and CDR2 YYNGEE. The CDR3 here is CASRAGAGELFF. In nucleotides, the CDR3 is TGTGCCAGCAGGGCGGGGGCCGGGGAGCTGTTTTTT.

This clone has more than one count but fewer than ten. The gene calls are TRBV28 and TRBJ1-3; 10 positions agree with TRBD1. Germline CDR1 is MDHEN and CDR2 is SYDVKM. V was pared by 10 bases and J by 2 bases, with 8 bases of the junction left unmatched. This CDR3 has 15 residues. CDR3 in DNA: TGTGCCACGTCGACAGGGGGCGCGGCTGGAAACACCATATATTTT. Protein: CATSTGGAAGNTIYF.

The rearrangement joins TRBV18 to TRBJ2-7, with a possible D match to TRBD2 (5 bases). Trimming shortened V by 2 bases and J by 3 bases, and 14 bases separated the two germline ends. CDR1 KGHSH and CDR2 LQKENI come from the germline V gene. The CDR3 is 15 residues long. Here the CDR3 DNA reads TGTGCCAGCTCACCATTGGCGGGCCCTATCTACGAGCAGTACTTC. Translating it yields CASSPLAGPIYEQYF.

The rearrangement links TRBV6-2 or TRBV6-3 to TRBJ2-2; D is ambiguous. V lost 2 bases, J lost 3 bases, and 4 bases lay in between. The germline V gene encodes CDR1 MNHEY and CDR2 SVGEGT. The CDR3 totals 13 residues. The CDR3 DNA is TGTGCCAGCAGTTACGAGTACACCGGGGAGCTGTTTTTT. Its translation: CASSYEYTGELFF.

The V gene is TRBV6-5, the J gene TRBJ2-3; 13 nucleotides line up with TRBD2. Germline V CDR1 and CDR2: MNHEY, SVGAGI. There are 15 residues in the CDR3. V shed 6 bases, J shed 3 bases, and the junction held 3 bases outside the gene matches. CDR3 nucleotides: TGTGCCAGCAGGTGGACTAGCGGGAGTACAGATACGCAGTATTTT. Protein product: CASRWTSGSTDTQYF.

The chain is built from TRBV28 and TRBJ1-4; D gene uncertain. Trimming left V 3 bases short and J 8 bases short, with 16 bases between. The CDR3 is made up of 15 amino acids. CDR1 is MDHEN and CDR2 is SYDVKM in the germline V gene. This CDR3 reads CASSFPTGREEKLFF. The CDR3 nucleotides read TGTGCCAGCAGTTTCCCCACGGGGAGGGAGGAAAAACTGTTTTTT.

V usage is TRBV3-1 (or the pseudogene TRBV3-2) and J usage is TRBJ1-2, with a possible D match to TRBD1 (5 bases). The germline V gene encodes CDR1 LGHDT and CDR2 YNNKEL (reference sequence). Trimming pared 1 base from V and 6 bases from J, leaving 9 bases between. The CDR3 is 13 residues long. Here the CDR3 reads CASSQGGGNGYTF. DNA for the CDR3: TGTGCCAGCAGCCAAGGGGGGGGGAATGGCTACACCTTC.

The V and J genes are TRBV19 and TRBJ2-3; no clear D. Trimming shortened V by 0 bases and J by 7 bases, and 5 bases separated the two germline ends. Germline loops: CDR1 LNHDA, CDR2 SQIVND (reference sequence). This CDR3 spans 12 amino acids. The CDR3 region has the DNA TGTGCCAGTAGTATAGAGGCCCATACGCAGTATTTT. Its protein product is CASSIEAHTQYF. The variable domain in full, with the rest retrieved from reference TRBV19 and TRBJ2-3, is DGGITQSPKYLFRKEGQNVTLSCEQNLNHDAMYWYRQDPGQGLRLIYYSQIVNDFQKGDIAEGYSVSREKKESFPLTVTSAQKNPTAFYLCASSIEAHTQYFGPGTRLTVL.

The gene calls are TRBV10-3 and TRBJ2-7; 10 positions match TRBD1. V trimming: 8 bases; J trimming: 4 bases; junction bases outside the gene matches: 2. The V gene's germline CDR1 is ENHRY and CDR2 SYGVKD. The CDR3 sequence is 12 residues long. CDR3 coding DNA: TGTGCCATCCGGGACAGGGGTTACGAGCAGTACTTC. It is translated as CAIRDRGYEQYF.

V is TRBV9 and J is TRBJ2-5, with 8 bases identical to TRBD2. V shed 1 base and J 5 bases; nucleotides not matched to a gene: 19. CDR3 length: 19 amino acids. Germline V gene lookup returns CDR1 SGDLS and CDR2 YYNGEE. The CDR3 is CASSVRPSRGRGEAETQYF. CDR3 in DNA: TGTGCCAGCAGCGTAAGACCCTCGCGAGGGCGGGGGGAGGCGGAGACCCAGTACTTC.

The chain carries TRBV18 and TRBJ1-1, with no clear D. CDR1 and CDR2 from the germline V gene are KGHSH and LQKENI. The V end was cut by 3 bases, the J end by 3 bases, with 8 bases between. The CDR3 loop spans 13 amino acids. The CDR3 sequence is CASSPTEYTEAFF. CDR3 DNA: TGTGCCAGCTCACCCACTGAGTACACTGAAGCTTTCTTT. Full variable domain (rest looked up from reference TRBV18 and TRBJ1-1): NAGVMQNPRHLVRRRGQEARLRCSPMKGHSHVYWYRQLPEEGLKFMVYLQKENIIDESGMPKERFSAEFPKEGPSILRIQQVVRGDSAAYFCASSPTEYTEAFFGQGTRLTVV.